This T cell receptor (beta chain) was captured by sequencing in a study of a mutant IDH1 vaccine in newly diagnosed glioma. Libraries were prepared by immunoSEQ multiplex PCR; TCRdb keeps only in-frame clonotypes and omits some of them. The sample contains about 53,000 clones, around 80% of which appear only once. Germline CDR1 SGHNT, CDR2 YYREEE (reference sequence). This CDR3 is built from 13 residues. V dropped 4 bases and J dropped 5 bases, with 13 bases sitting between them. This clone was seen once. The antigen remains unidentified. Stated time point: week 5, during vaccination. The study gave 300 ug of mutant IDH1 20-mer peptide per vaccine dose, with topical imiquimod.

The material sequenced was PBMCs, taken from a glioma patient whose treatment included an IDH1 peptide vaccine. This sequence originates from a woman aged 50 to 65 with glioma. The chain combines TRBV5-4 with TRBJ2-7; D gene unclear. The CDR3 region is CASSLIGVNEQYF. The CDR3 DNA is TGTGCCAGCAGCCTCATTGGGGTTAACGAGCAGTACTTC.